One and the same sample provided the 23 T cell receptor beta chains below, sequenced in a study of blood T cell repertoires in COVID-19. The table came from immunoSEQ multiplex PCR; TCRdb's copy has only in-frame clones and leaves some out. The sample lists about 320,000 clones; 89% were seen once. Sequenced: peripheral blood. Receptors originate from a man between 18 and 35 years old who had recovered from COVID-19.

V is TRBV6-5 and J is TRBJ1-1; unclear D gene. CDR1 and CDR2 (germline): MNHEY, SVGAGI. Trimming cost V 6 bases and J 5 bases, with 16 bases left between them. This CDR3 region has 14 residues. The CDR3 here is CASSPRLLITEAFF. The DNA for the CDR3 is TGTGCCAGCAGCCCGAGACTGCTGATAACTGAAGCTTTCTTT.

Remarks on this clone: The same CDR3 can be traced to other DNA sequences in this sample. This sequence joins TRBV7-9 and TRBJ1-1; D not certain. The CDR3 has 12 amino acids. Germline V gene lookup returns CDR1 SEHNR and CDR2 FQNEAQ (reference sequence). V shed 3 bases and J shed 1 base, with 3 bases lying between them. The chain's CDR3 is CASSFKNTEAFF. The CDR3 region has the DNA TGTGCCAGCAGCTTTAAGAACACTGAAGCTTTCTTT.

V gene TRBV12-5 combines with J gene TRBJ1-1; D is unresolved. Germline V gene sequence: CDR1 LGHNT, CDR2 FRNRAP. Trimming cost V 3 bases and J 10 bases, with 15 bases left between them. The CDR3 loop spans 13 amino acids. CDR3 region: CASGFGFTVGAFF. CDR3 coding DNA: TGTGCTAGTGGTTTTGGTTTTACGGTCGGAGCTTTCTTT.

This chain links TRBV5-1 with TRBJ2-5; 8 bases align to TRBD2. The germline CDR1 and CDR2 sequences are SGHRS and YFSETQ. The CDR3 is 14 amino acids. V shed 3 bases, J shed 4 bases, and the junction held 5 bases outside the gene matches. CDR3 nucleotide sequence: TGCGCCAGCAGCTCAGTGGGACTAGGAGAGACCCAGTACTTC. Translation: CASSSVGLGETQYF. Drawing the rest from reference TRBV5-1 and TRBJ2-5, the complete variable domain is KAGVTQTPRYLIKTRGQQVTLSCSPISGHRSVSWYQQTPGQGLQFLFEYFSETQRNKGNFPGRFSGRQFSNSRSEMNVSTLELGDSALYLCASSSVGLGETQYFGPGTRLLVL.

The chain combines TRBV2 with TRBJ1-1; no clear D gene. Germline CDR1 reads SNHLY; CDR2 reads FYNNEI. V was clipped by 7 bases and J by 1 base, with 13 bases between them. The CDR3 contains 14 residues. CDR3 sequence: CASKTYATNTEAFF. For the CDR3, the DNA is TGTGCCAGCAAGACTTACGCTACGAACACTGAAGCTTTCTTT.

The V gene is TRBV5-1, the J gene TRBJ2-1, with TRBD2 identical over 9 bases. Germline CDR1 SGHRS, CDR2 YFSETQ. The CDR3 is made up of 15 amino acids. V gave up 0 bases and J gave up 4 bases; unmatched junction bases: 2. The CDR3 nucleotides read TGCGCCAGCAGCTTGGTGACTAGCGGTTACAATGAGCAGTTCTTC. It translates to CASSLVTSGYNEQFF. The variable domain in full, with the rest retrieved from reference TRBV5-1 and TRBJ2-1, is KAGVTQTPRYLIKTRGQQVTLSCSPISGHRSVSWYQQTPGQGLQFLFEYFSETQRNKGNFPGRFSGRQFSNSRSEMNVSTLELGDSALYLCASSLVTSGYNEQFFGPGTRLTVL.

The chain has TRBV9 and TRBJ2-3; possibly TRBD1 for D (6 bases). The V gene lost 0 bases and the J gene lost 0 bases, with 20 bases spanning the gap. CDR3 length: 19 amino acids. Germline values: CDR1 SGDLS, CDR2 YYNGEE. CDR3 DNA: TGTGCCAGCAGCGTAGATCCGGTGGGGGCAAGGACTAGCACAGATACGCAGTATTTT. Its translation is CASSVDPVGARTSTDTQYF.

The chain links TRBV5-5 to TRBJ2-6; TRBD1 is a possible D gene (5 bases). The CDR3 runs 15 residues. Looked up from germline, CDR1 is SGHKS and CDR2 is YYEKEE (reference sequence). Deletions cut 5 bases from V and 0 bases from J, with 9 bases between. The CDR3 is CASSHQGSGANVLTF. The CDR3 DNA follows: TGTGCCAGCAGTCATCAGGGCTCTGGGGCCAACGTCCTGACTTTC.

V and J are TRBV3-1 (or the pseudogene TRBV3-2) and TRBJ2-1, with D possibly matching TRBD2 (7 bases). The V end was cut by 1 base, the J end by 6 bases, with 16 bases between. Germline V gene data show CDR1 as LGHDT and CDR2 as YNNKEL (reference sequence). The CDR3 is made up of 16 amino acids. The CDR3, as DNA: TGTGCCAGCAGCCAAGGAGAGGGAAGGGGGGGCAATGAGCAGTTCTTC. Amino acid sequence: CASSQGEGRGGNEQFF.

The CDR3 sequence: CASSSPGTGQEQYF. CDR3 in DNA: TGTGCCAGCAGTTCTCCCGGGACAGGGCAAGAGCAGTACTTC. V is TRBV6-6 and J is TRBJ2-7; 9 positions match TRBD1. The CDR3 has 14 residues. Unmatched junction bases numbered 8, after V lost 4 bases and J lost 7 bases. Germline V gives CDR1 MNHNY, CDR2 SVGAGI (reference sequence).

The V and J genes are TRBV2 and TRBJ1-3; D not resolved. The V end lost 6 bases, the J end lost 1 base, and 16 bases lay between the germline ends. The CDR3 is 16 amino acids. Germline CDR1 is SNHLY and CDR2 is FYNNEI. The CDR3 DNA is TGTGCCAGCAGCCTAACCCGACAAATGTCTGGAAACACCATATATTTT. Its protein is CASSLTRQMSGNTIYF.

V gene TRBV30 combines with J gene TRBJ1-1, with a weak D call TRBD1 (6 bases). With 5 bases removed from V and 0 bases from J, the gap between germline ends came to 13 bases. The CDR3 contains 14 residues. Germline CDR1 GTSNPN, CDR2 SVGIG (reference sequence). The DNA for the CDR3 is TGTGCCTGGGGCCGGGACATGTTGAACACTGAAGCTTTCTTT. Its translation is CAWGRDMLNTEAFF.

The chain links TRBV7-3 to TRBJ2-7; 11 nucleotides match TRBD1. The CDR3 is made up of 14 amino acids. The V gene's germline CDR1 is SGHTA and CDR2 FQGTGA. Germline trimming cut 4 bases from V and 4 bases from J; bases unmatched to any gene: 3. The chain's CDR3 is CASSSGTGGYEQYF. In DNA, the CDR3 is TGTGCCAGCAGCTCCGGGACAGGGGGATACGAGCAGTACTTC. Looking up the rest from reference TRBV7-3 and TRBJ2-7 gives the full variable domain: GAGVSQTPSNKVTEKGKYVELRCDPISGHTALYWYRQSLGQGPEFLIYFQGTGAADDSGLPNDRFFAVRPEGSVSTLKIQRTERGDSAVYLCASSSGTGGYEQYFGPGTRLTVT.

CDR3 protein: CASSLEIAGGHEQFF. DNA for the CDR3: TGTGCCAGCAGCTTGGAAATAGCGGGGGGGCATGAGCAGTTCTTC. The J gene is TRBJ2-1, the V gene TRBV5-8; 11 bases match TRBD2. The CDR3 length is 15 residues. The V gene end was trimmed by 0 bases and the J gene end by 8 bases; junction bases not matched to a gene: 4. CDR1 and CDR2 from the germline V gene are SGHTS and YDEGEE.

This chain uses TRBV2 with TRBJ2-7; TRBD2 aligns across 10 bases. CDR3 length: 15 residues. Losses at the gene ends were 3 bases for V and 2 bases for J; bases not matched to a gene: 4. Germline V lookup: CDR1 SNHLY, CDR2 FYNNEI. In DNA form, the CDR3 reads TGTGCCAGCAGTGAGGAGACTAGCGGGCCCTACGAGCAGTACTTC. It encodes CASSEETSGPYEQYF.

The chain uses TRBV29-1 and TRBJ2-7; a weak D match, TRBD1 (6 bases). The CDR3 is made up of 14 amino acids. V dropped 6 bases and J dropped 1 base, with 16 bases sitting between them. Per the germline V gene, CDR1 is SQVTM and CDR2 is ANQGSEA. The chain's CDR3 is CSVPAGVRSYEQYF. The CDR3 nucleotides are TGCAGCGTGCCGGCAGGGGTCAGGTCCTACGAGCAGTACTTC.

Regarding this clone: Other DNA sequences in the sample encode the same CDR3. The V gene is TRBV29-1, the J gene TRBJ1-1, with unresolved D. Trimming removed 4 bases from V and 0 bases from J, with 6 bases in between. This CDR3 comprises 12 residues. From germline, CDR1 is SQVTM and CDR2 ANQGSEA. CDR3 protein: CSVVRVNTEAFF. DNA for the CDR3: TGCAGCGTTGTTCGGGTGAACACTGAAGCTTTCTTT.

The chain employs TRBV12-3 or TRBV12-4 and TRBJ2-7, with D hard to call. The V end lost 2 bases, the J end lost 9 bases, and 14 bases lay between the germline ends. The CDR3 is made up of 13 amino acids. CDR3 amino acids: CASSLWQDFGQYF. The CDR3 nucleotides are TGTGCCAGCAGTTTATGGCAGGATTTTGGGCAGTACTTC.

Here the CDR3 reads CASSPYGGLADYEQYF. The CDR3 nucleotides are TGTGCCAGCAGCCCCTATGGAGGACTAGCGGATTACGAGCAGTACTTC. V is TRBV4-2 and J is TRBJ2-7; 10 positions match TRBD2. J lost 4 bases, V lost 4 bases, and 10 bases had no gene match. The CDR3 extends over 16 amino acids. Germline assignment: CDR1 LGHNA and CDR2 YNFKEQ.

V and J are TRBV6-5 and TRBJ1-6; unclear D gene. Germline V gives CDR1 MNHEY, CDR2 SVGAGI. V gave up 2 bases and J gave up 2 bases, with 7 bases separating them. CDR3 length: 15 amino acids. Written as DNA, the CDR3 is TGTGCCAGCAGTTACGAGGGAACCTATAATTCACCCCTCCACTTT. Translation gives CASSYEGTYNSPLHF.

The CDR3, as DNA: TGTGCCAGCAGTACAAGGAGTCAGCCCCAGCATTTT. Translation: CASSTRSQPQHF. The rearrangement uses TRBV6-2 or TRBV6-3 and TRBJ1-5; D uncertain. From germline, CDR1 is MNHEY and CDR2 SVGEGT. The CDR3 has 12 amino acids. The V end was cut by 5 bases, the J end by 6 bases, with 8 bases between.

This clone occurred once. The J gene is TRBJ1-5, the V gene TRBV4-1, with D possibly TRBD1 on 5 matching bases. From germline, CDR1 is MGHRA and CDR2 YSYEKL. CDR3 size: 18 residues. V was trimmed by 0 bases and J by 0 bases, leaving 15 bases between them. CDR3 region: CASSQDLRQKYSNQPQHF. The CDR3 DNA reads TGCGCCAGCAGCCAAGATCTCCGACAGAAATATAGCAATCAGCCCCAGCATTTT.

CDR3 sequence (DNA): TGTGCCAGCAGTTACGGCCCCGGGCAGGGGCATGGCTACACCTTC. It specifies CASSYGPGQGHGYTF. This chain uses TRBV6-5 with TRBJ1-2; maybe TRBD1 (6 bases). Germline CDR1 reads MNHEY; CDR2 reads SVGAGI. The CDR3 length is 15 residues. V gave up 2 bases and J gave up 6 bases, with 16 bases separating them.